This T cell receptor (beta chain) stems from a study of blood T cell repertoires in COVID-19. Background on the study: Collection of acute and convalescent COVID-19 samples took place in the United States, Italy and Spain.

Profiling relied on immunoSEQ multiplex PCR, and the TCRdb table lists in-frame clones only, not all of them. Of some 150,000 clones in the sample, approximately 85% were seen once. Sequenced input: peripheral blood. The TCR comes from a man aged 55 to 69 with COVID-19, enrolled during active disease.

The CDR3 loop reads CASSLGDEQYF. For the CDR3, the DNA is TGCGCCAGCAGCTTGGGCGACGAGCAGTACTTC. The V call is TRBV5-1, the J call TRBJ2-7; D uncertain. The ends were cut back, 0 bases at V and 5 bases at J, with 3 bases in the middle. Germline CDR1 SGHRS, CDR2 YFSETQ. This CDR3 region has 11 residues.